Listed here are 20 T cell receptor beta chains from one sample, sequenced in a study of cytomegalovirus exposure and HLA in healthy donors. Both 60 Vbeta primers and 13 Jbeta primers went into the PCR. Some clones are missing from TCRdb's copy, which holds only in-frame ones; the method was immunoSEQ multiplex PCR. This table has about 170,000 clones, 75% to 85% appearing once. Sequences were obtained from PBMCs. The receptor set was obtained from a female donor in good health and CMV-seronegative.

This clone was detected only a few times. The rearrangement joins TRBV4-3 to TRBJ2-2; tentative D call: TRBD2 (6 bases). Germline V gene data show CDR1 as LGHNA and CDR2 as YSLEER. This CDR3 has 15 residues. V shed 0 bases and J shed 6 bases, with 11 bases lying between them. CDR3 loop: CASSQEGGVAGELFF. The CDR3 DNA sequence: TGCGCCAGCAGCCAAGAGGGGGGTGTGGCCGGGGAGCTGTTTTTT.

The chain uses TRBV30 and TRBJ2-5, with 11 bases lining up with TRBD2. CDR3 size: 19 residues. Unmatched junction bases numbered 18, after V lost 0 bases and J lost 6 bases. The germline gives CDR1 GTSNPN, CDR2 SVGIG (reference sequence). In DNA, the CDR3 is TGTGCCTGGAGTGTACGTCTTTGGGCTAGCGGGGGGAAGGCGAAGACCCAGTACTTC. Translating gives CAWSVRLWASGGKAKTQYF.

The chain combines TRBV4-1 with TRBJ2-3, with D tentatively TRBD2 (5 bases). Germline-derived CDR1 and CDR2 are MGHRA and YSYEKL. This CDR3 has 17 amino acids. V lost 0 bases to trimming and J lost 5 bases, with 18 bases between them. In DNA form, the CDR3 reads TGCGCCAGCAGCCAAGAAAGGCTCGCCTCAAGCGGAGATACGCAGTATTTT. It yields the protein CASSQERLASSGDTQYF.

The chain carries TRBV23-1 and TRBJ2-5; TRBD1 is a possible D gene (5 bases). TRBV23-1 is marked as an open reading frame, function uncertain. This CDR3 is 12 amino acids long. V gave up 8 bases and J gave up 5 bases, with 12 bases separating them. This CDR3 reads CASDQGKETQYF. The CDR3 DNA reads TGCGCCAGCGATCAGGGAAAGGAGACCCAGTACTTC.

The sample holds a few counts of this clone. The chain combines TRBV7-2 with TRBJ1-3; maybe TRBD1 (6 bases). Trimming shortened V by 1 base and J by 2 bases, and 9 bases separated the two germline ends. The germline gives CDR1 SGHTA, CDR2 FQGNSA. The CDR3 spans 15 residues. CDR3 nucleotide sequence: TGTGCCAGCAGCTTAGACTGGGGGCCTGGAAACACCATATATTTT. Translating gives CASSLDWGPGNTIYF.

The V gene is TRBV14, the J gene TRBJ2-5; possible D gene TRBD2, 7 bases. Germline V gives CDR1 SGHDN, CDR2 FVKESK. V dropped 5 bases and J dropped 1 base, with 11 bases sitting between them. The CDR3 length is 14 residues. The chain's CDR3 is CASSWGGLQETQYF. The DNA for the CDR3 is TGTGCCAGCAGCTGGGGGGGCCTCCAAGAGACCCAGTACTTC.

The J gene is TRBJ1-1, the V gene TRBV7-6; D is ambiguous. The CDR3 extends over 15 amino acids. The ends were cut back, 5 bases at V and 4 bases at J, with 17 bases in the middle. Per the germline V gene, CDR1 is SGHVS and CDR2 is FNYEAQ. The CDR3 sequence is CASSPGPGASTEAFF. In DNA form, the CDR3 reads TGTGCCAGCAGCCCTGGGCCAGGTGCTTCCACTGAAGCTTTCTTT.

V gene TRBV4-2 combines with J gene TRBJ2-3; TRBD1 might be the D (5 bases). V dropped 5 bases and J dropped 6 bases, with 15 bases sitting between them. Per germline, CDR1 LGHNA and CDR2 YNFKEQ. This CDR3 has 14 residues. This chain's CDR3 is CASSDGSPGDTQYF. CDR3 DNA sequence: TGTGCCAGCAGCGATGGCAGCCCAGGGGATACGCAGTATTTT.

This clone was found once. CDR3 nucleotide sequence: TGTGCCAGCAGTGAAATCGGGAGGGCAACAGATACGCAGTATTTT. This translates into CASSEIGRATDTQYF. V is TRBV2 and J is TRBJ2-3, with 8 bases aligning to TRBD2. The CDR3 runs to 15 residues. Trimming took 2 bases from V and 3 from J; bases not matched to a gene: 4. CDR1 SNHLY and CDR2 FYNNEI come from the germline V gene.

This chain uses TRBV30 with TRBJ2-2, with a possible D match to TRBD2 (6 bases). Germline CDR1 is GTSNPN and CDR2 is SVGIG (reference sequence). Trimming stripped 1 base from V and 3 bases from J, with 12 bases between. The CDR3 sequence is 15 residues long. The CDR3 protein is CAWSGRAGHTGELFF. The CDR3 DNA follows: TGTGCCTGGAGTGGCCGAGCGGGCCACACCGGGGAGCTGTTTTTT.

The table lists this clone with a few counts. This chain uses TRBV29-1 with TRBJ2-7; TRBD2 matches 10 bases. This CDR3 has 12 amino acids. With 7 bases clipped from V and 0 bases from J, the junction kept 0 bases outside the gene matches. Germline loops: CDR1 SQVTM, CDR2 ANQGSEA. The CDR3 DNA sequence: TGCAGCGGGACTAGCGGCTCCTACGAGCAGTACTTC. Encoded protein: CSGTSGSYEQYF.

This sequence joins TRBV12-5 and TRBJ2-1, with 11 bases identical to TRBD2. Germline V gives CDR1 LGHNT, CDR2 FRNRAP. The length of the CDR3 is 17 residues. V trimming: 3 bases; J trimming: 8 bases; junction bases outside the gene matches: 12. The CDR3 DNA sequence: TGTGCTAGTGGTTTCATACCAATAGCGGGAGGGCCCCATGAGCAGTTCTTC. Translation gives CASGFIPIAGGPHEQFF.

V usage is TRBV9 and J usage is TRBJ2-4; TRBD1 is a possible D gene (5 bases). V lost 1 base to trimming and J lost 5 bases, with 13 bases between them. The CDR3 is 15 amino acids. Germline assignment: CDR1 SGDLS and CDR2 YYNGEE. CDR3 loop: CASSVTPGIENIQYF. The CDR3 DNA reads TGTGCCAGCAGCGTAACCCCAGGGATCGAAAACATTCAGTACTTC.

This clone was seen more than once but under ten times. The rearrangement links TRBV5-1 to TRBJ1-5; D not certain. Deletions cut 2 bases from V and 3 bases from J, with 6 bases between. Germline values: CDR1 SGHRS, CDR2 YFSETQ. The CDR3 extends over 13 amino acids. As DNA, the CDR3 is TGCGCCAGCAGCTTCGGGGTCAATCAGCCCCAGCATTTT. It specifies CASSFGVNQPQHF.

Only a few counts were recorded for this clone. For the CDR3, the DNA is TGTGCCAGCAGCCTATCTGCGGGGACGCTAGGCACAGATACGCAGTATTTT. Encoded protein: CASSLSAGTLGTDTQYF. The gene calls are TRBV4-2 and TRBJ2-3; a weak D match, TRBD2 (6 bases). The CDR3 spans 17 residues. V lost 4 bases, J lost 1 base, and 18 bases lay in between. The germline V gene encodes CDR1 LGHNA and CDR2 YNFKEQ.

This clone was recorded a few times. The chain links TRBV6-6 to TRBJ2-3; 9 positions match TRBD2. V lost 4 bases and J lost 5; bases outside the gene matches: 7. This CDR3 is 15 amino acids long. Germline-derived CDR1 and CDR2 are MNHNY and SVGAGI (reference sequence). The CDR3 here is CASSSSSGRRDTQYF. The DNA of the CDR3 is TGTGCCAGCAGTTCGTCGAGCGGGAGGAGAGATACGCAGTATTTT.

The sample holds one count of this clone. The rearrangement uses TRBV6-6 and TRBJ1-1; D remains unclear. This CDR3 has 15 amino acids. With 0 bases removed from V and 3 bases from J, the gap between germline ends came to 11 bases. Germline assignment: CDR1 MNHNY and CDR2 SVGAGI (reference sequence). For the CDR3, the DNA is TGTGCCAGCAGTTACTCGCCCCGCGTGGACACTGAAGCTTTCTTT. This gives the protein CASSYSPRVDTEAFF.

The chain combines TRBV29-1 with TRBJ2-7, with TRBD2 as a possible D gene (5 bases). The germline V gene encodes CDR1 SQVTM and CDR2 ANQGSEA. The V gene lost 4 bases and the J gene lost 2 bases, with 15 bases spanning the gap. The CDR3 runs to 14 residues. DNA of the CDR3: TGCAGCGTTGTAAGCGGAAGTGGGGCCTACGAGCAGTACTTC. Protein sequence: CSVVSGSGAYEQYF.

The chain recombines TRBV19 with TRBJ2-6; D gene unclear. From germline, CDR1 is LNHDA and CDR2 SQIVND (reference sequence). The CDR3 has 16 amino acids. The V and J ends lost 5 bases and 0 bases respectively, with 11 bases between them. CDR3 coding DNA: TGTGCCAGTAGTCTACCGGTCGTCTCTGGGGCCAACGTCCTGACTTTC. This translates into CASSLPVVSGANVLTF.

This clone has only a few counts. This sequence joins TRBV28 and TRBJ1-2; D is possibly TRBD1 (5 bases). Germline V gene data show CDR1 as MDHEN and CDR2 as SYDVKM. There are 15 residues in the CDR3. Trimming took off 1 base at V and 7 bases at J, with 16 bases between the two ends. The CDR3 reads CASSLSLAGIAGYTF. CDR3 sequence (DNA): TGTGCCAGCAGTTTATCTTTGGCAGGGATAGCTGGCTACACCTTC.